This is a list of T cell receptor beta chains from one sample in a study of cytomegalovirus exposure and HLA in healthy donors. TCRdb keeps only in-frame clones here, not all; method: immunoSEQ multiplex PCR. The sample yields about 190,000 clones, about three quarters seen once. The sample consisted of PBMCs. These receptors were taken from a woman in her forties in good health and CMV-seronegative. The CDR3 runs from the conserved cysteine through the conserved F or W. Each record gives: clone size, V gene, CDR3 length, CDR3 protein. Rows may omit the clone size; those that give it use once, few, many or a size class.

clone_size: -
v_call: TRBV30
cdr3_length: 14
cdr3_aa: CAWFPSGGNTEAFF

clone_size: -
v_call: TRBV19
cdr3_length: 13
cdr3_aa: CASSDRGRPEAFF

clone_size: -
v_call: TRBV4-3
cdr3_length: 17
cdr3_aa: CASSQGGGLTGNYGYTF

clone_size: -
v_call: TRBV7-3
cdr3_length: 15
cdr3_aa: CASSPGRGYQETQYF

clone_size: -
v_call: TRBV4-2
cdr3_length: 15
cdr3_aa: CASSHAGGRDSPLHF

clone_size: -
v_call: TRBV5-6
cdr3_length: 14
cdr3_aa: CASSLAAGNTEAFF

clone_size: few
v_call: TRBV9
cdr3_length: 14
cdr3_aa: CASRHRDTEGTQYF

clone_size: -
v_call: TRBV29-1
cdr3_length: 12
cdr3_aa: CSVDMSGETQYF

clone_size: -
v_call: TRBV28
cdr3_length: 15
cdr3_aa: CASSLSQGGTGELFF

clone_size: -
v_call: TRBV5-1
cdr3_length: 16
cdr3_aa: CASSLGGLAGRDTQYF

clone_size: once
v_call: TRBV5-4
cdr3_length: 13
cdr3_aa: CASSLDQRDTQYF

clone_size: -
v_call: TRBV6-5
cdr3_length: 13
cdr3_aa: CASSAPAGETQYF

clone_size: -
v_call: TRBV19
cdr3_length: 14
cdr3_aa: CASRNYREGPEQFF

clone_size: -
v_call: TRBV5-1
cdr3_length: 15
cdr3_aa: CASSLEGTAVNEQFF

clone_size: -
v_call: TRBV2
cdr3_length: 15
cdr3_aa: CASSEDTGGGTEAFF